What follows is one TCR beta chain and its context. What it binds is unknown. Germline V gives CDR1 MDHEN, CDR2 SYDVKM. The CDR3 extends over 13 amino acids. V lost 3 bases to trimming and J lost 7 bases, with 13 bases between them. This specimen comes from a study of T cell responses to AZD1222 COVID-19 vaccine. This table comes from immunoSEQ multiplex PCR, and its TCRdb copy is limited to in-frame clones, with some not included. The sample holds some 250,000 clones, 85% to 95% seen once. Study-wide points: Targeting of unmutated variant regions was reportedly seen in nearly half of spike-specific TCRs.

This receptor was identified in an adult who received the AZD1222 COVID-19 vaccine. This specimen consisted of peripheral blood, obtained 28 days after the second AZD1222 dose. The V gene is TRBV28, the J gene TRBJ2-7; TRBD1 or TRBD2 may be the D gene (5 bases each). The CDR3 nucleotides are TGTGCCAGCAGTTTGGGGACCTACGGGGAGCAGTACTTC. It codes for CASSLGTYGEQYF. Using reference TRBV28 and TRBJ2-7 for the parts outside the CDR3, the full variable domain is DVKVTQSSRYLVKRTGEKVFLECVQDMDHENMFWYRQDPGLGLRLIYFSYDVKMKEKGDIPEGYSVSREKKERFSLILESASTNQTSMYLCASSLGTYGEQYFGPGTRLTVT.